Listed below are T cell receptor beta chains from one sample, sequenced in a study of long-term antiretroviral therapy in people with HIV. Method: immunoSEQ multiplex PCR; TCRdb's copy keeps in-frame clones and lacks some. The sample yields about 33,000 clones, 95% to 96% seen once. Sequenced material: unsorted PBMCs, taken roughly 6.4 years after starting antiretroviral therapy. The receptor set was obtained from a young man with HIV. Each CDR3 is given with its conserved first and last residue. Each record gives: D gene, clone size, J gene, V gene, CDR3 protein, CDR3 DNA. D genes are given only for firm matches. Clone size is given for some rows only: seen once, a few or many times, or a class if the clone is expanded.

NA,NA,TRBJ1-5,TRBV9,CASSPNSLDEPQHF,TGTGCCAGCAGCCCAAATAGCCTCGATGAGCCCCAGCATTTT
NA,NA,TRBJ2-2,TRBV5-5,CASSTTGELFF,TGTGCCAGCAGCACGACCGGGGAGCTGTTTTTT
NA,NA,TRBJ1-4,TRBV19,CASSIRGAREKLFF,TGTGCCAGTAGCATACGGGGGGCTAGGGAAAAACTGTTTTTT
NA,NA,TRBJ2-5,TRBV11-2,CATLALGTQYF,TGTGCCACGCTTGCCCTAGGGACCCAGTACTTC
NA,NA,TRBJ2-7,TRBV4-1,CASSQVGGYEQYF,TGCGCCAGCAGCCAGGTGGGTGGCTACGAGCAGTACTTC
NA,once,TRBJ1-1,TRBV30,CAWAPGAEAFF,TGTGCCTGGGCCCCGGGCGCTGAAGCTTTCTTT
TRBD1,NA,TRBJ2-5,TRBV7-8,CASSRQGERQETQYF,TGTGCCAGCAGCAGACAGGGGGAAAGGCAGGAGACCCAGTACTTC
NA,NA,TRBJ1-2,TRBV10-3,CAISEEEGYGYTF,TGTGCCATCAGTGAGGAGGAAGGTTACGGCTACACCTTC
NA,once,TRBJ1-2,TRBV11-1,CASSLGQEDGYTF,TGTGCCAGCAGCTTAGGACAGGAGGATGGCTACACCTTC
TRBD2,NA,TRBJ2-7,TRBV4-3,CASSRTSGYEQYF,TGCGCCAGCAGCCGGACTAGCGGCTACGAGCAGTACTTC
NA,NA,TRBJ1-2,TRBV5-6,CASSAGGGADYGYTF,TGTGCCAGCAGCGCCGGGGGAGGGGCGGATTATGGCTACACCTTC
TRBD1,NA,TRBJ2-7,TRBV2,CASREDRPSYEQYF,TGTGCCAGCAGGGAGGACAGGCCTTCCTACGAGCAGTACTTC
NA,NA,TRBJ2-7,TRBV11-2,CASSGAREEQYF,TGTGCCAGCAGCGGCGCCAGGGAGGAGCAGTACTTC
NA,NA,TRBJ2-1,TRBV4-1,CASRWGNNEQFF,TGCGCCAGCAGATGGGGGAACAATGAGCAGTTCTTC
NA,NA,TRBJ1-1,TRBV7-9,CASSLGTDYEAFF,TGTGCCAGCAGCTTAGGGACAGATTACGAAGCTTTCTTT
NA,NA,TRBJ2-1,TRBV5-1,CASSFYPSYNEQFF,TGCGCCAGCAGCTTTTACCCTTCCTACAATGAGCAGTTCTTC
NA,NA,TRBJ1-2,TRBV10-3,CAIGGGPSYGYTF,TGTGCCATCGGGGGGGGGCCCTCCTATGGCTACACCTTC
NA,NA,TRBJ1-1,TRBV5-4,CASSSGLGTEAFF,TGTGCCAGCAGTTCAGGGTTAGGTACTGAAGCTTTCTTT
TRBD1,NA,TRBJ1-1,TRBV6-6,CASSLSGGLTEAFF,TGTGCCAGCAGTTTATCAGGGGGCCTCACTGAAGCTTTCTTT
TRBD1,NA,TRBJ2-5,TRBV4-1,CASSPKLTGEETQYF,TGCGCCAGCAGCCCAAAACTGACAGGGGAAGAGACCCAGTACTTC
TRBD1,once,TRBJ1-2,TRBV27,CASSLSAQGANGYTF,TGTGCCAGCAGTTTATCGGCACAGGGGGCAAATGGCTACACCTTC
NA,once,TRBJ2-5,TRBV30,CAWTVPPLFQGTQYF,TGTGCCTGGACTGTCCCTCCCCTCTTCCAAGGCACCCAGTACTTC
NA,NA,TRBJ2-5,TRBV29-1,CSVGVPQETQYF,TGCAGCGTTGGGGTCCCCCAGGAGACCCAGTACTTC
NA,NA,TRBJ2-1,TRBV6-6,CASSSQTSFNEQFF,TGTGCCAGCAGTTCCCAAACCTCGTTCAATGAGCAGTTCTTC
TRBD2,NA,TRBJ2-5,TRBV4-2,CASSQAGLASETQYF,TGTGCCAGCAGCCAGGCCGGACTAGCGTCAGAGACCCAGTACTTC
NA,NA,TRBJ1-1,TRBV19,CASSVWRDTEAFF,TGTGCCAGTAGTGTTTGGAGGGACACTGAAGCTTTCTTT
NA,NA,TRBJ2-2,TRBV27,CARQATGELFF,TGTGCCCGACAGGCCACCGGGGAGCTGTTTTTT
NA,NA,TRBJ2-1,TRBV7-9,CASTPTTTDEQFF,TGTGCCAGCACCCCGACTACCACGGATGAGCAGTTCTTC
NA,once,TRBJ1-2,TRBV12-5,CASGLDTANYGYTF,TGTGCTAGTGGTTTGGATACAGCGAACTATGGCTACACCTTC
NA,NA,TRBJ2-7,TRBV27,CASSSTLATHEQYF,TGTGCCAGCAGTTCCACACTAGCAACCCACGAGCAGTACTTC
NA,NA,TRBJ2-2,TRBV7-9,CASSLWVRYTGELFF,TGTGCCAGCAGCTTGTGGGTTCGGTACACCGGGGAGCTGTTTTTT
NA,NA,TRBJ1-2,TRBV19,CASSIDPGTSGVGYTF,TGTGCCAGTAGTATAGATCCCGGGACGTCCGGAGTAGGCTACACCTTC
NA,NA,TRBJ1-6,TRBV6-6,CASSYGQGIISPLHF,TGTGCCAGCAGTTACGGTCAGGGAATTATATCACCCCTCCACTTT
NA,few,TRBJ1-2,TRBV7-3,CASSSSFGTEGMGYTF,TGTGCCAGCAGCTCTTCGTTTGGGACCGAAGGAATGGGCTACACCTTC